Here is one T cell receptor beta chain with its context. The entry originates in a study of blood T cell repertoires in COVID-19. Overall study: Sites in the United States, Italy and Spain provided acute and convalescent COVID-19 samples.

Authors' data handling: Estimation of nucleated cell counts relied on the amplification of reference gene primers. The data were produced by immunoSEQ multiplex PCR, yet TCRdb's version contains in-frame clones alone and is incomplete. V and J calls and clone size follow that table, whereas D and trimming were derived from the DNA. The sample has a few hundred thousand clones, 70% to 85% seen once. The source of this sequence is a human donor with COVID-19, enrolled during active disease. The donor label of this sample is uncertain. The sequenced sample consisted of peripheral blood.

Here the CDR3 reads CASSGTVDRGRGEQYF. CDR3 bases: TGTGCCAGCAGTGGGACCGTGGACAGGGGGCGAGGGGAGCAGTACTTC. The V gene is TRBV7-6, the J gene TRBJ2-7; 11 nucleotides match TRBD1. V was pared by 6 bases and J by 7 bases, with 14 bases of the junction left unmatched. The germline CDR1 and CDR2 sequences are SGHVS and FNYEAQ. This CDR3 spans 16 amino acids.